This record covers a single TCR beta chain. The CDR3 has 17 amino acids. V lost 3 bases and J 4 bases, leaving 18 bases between the germline ends. The germline V gene has CDR1 PRHDT and CDR2 FYEKMQ (reference sequence). These data are taken from a study of tumor-infiltrating lymphocytes in localized non-small cell lung cancer. The data were produced by immunoSEQ multiplex PCR, yet TCRdb's version contains in-frame clones alone and is incomplete. The repertoire consists of fewer than 25,000 clones, with about two thirds occurring once and the leading ten covering approximately 5.8%. The chain recombines TRBV13 with TRBJ2-2; D not certain. The sequencing input was lung tumor tissue. The sequence derives from a human donor with non-small cell lung cancer. Here the CDR3 reads CASSLGPRAPSTGELFF. DNA for the CDR3: TGTGCCAGCAGCTTGGGCCCTCGGGCCCCGAGCACCGGGGAGCTGTTTTTT.